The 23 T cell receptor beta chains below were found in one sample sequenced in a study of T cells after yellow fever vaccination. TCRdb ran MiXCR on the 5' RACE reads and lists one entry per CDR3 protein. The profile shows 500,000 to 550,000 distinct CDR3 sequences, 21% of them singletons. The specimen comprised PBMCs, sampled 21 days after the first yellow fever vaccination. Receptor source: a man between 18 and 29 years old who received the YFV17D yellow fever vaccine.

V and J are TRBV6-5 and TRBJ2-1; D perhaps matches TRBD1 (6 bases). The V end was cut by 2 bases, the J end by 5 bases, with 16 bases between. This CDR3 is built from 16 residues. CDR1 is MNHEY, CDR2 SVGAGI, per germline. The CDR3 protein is CASSYETGTLHNEQFF. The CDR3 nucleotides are TGTGCCAGCAGTTACGAAACCGGGACATTGCACAATGAGCAGTTCTTC.

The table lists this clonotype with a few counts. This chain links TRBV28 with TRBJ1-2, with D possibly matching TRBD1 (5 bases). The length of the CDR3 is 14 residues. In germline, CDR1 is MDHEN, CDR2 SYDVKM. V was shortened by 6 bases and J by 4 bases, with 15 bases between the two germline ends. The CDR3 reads CASSEGRVLYGYTF. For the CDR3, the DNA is TGTGCCAGCAGCGAGGGACGAGTACTCTATGGCTACACCTTC.

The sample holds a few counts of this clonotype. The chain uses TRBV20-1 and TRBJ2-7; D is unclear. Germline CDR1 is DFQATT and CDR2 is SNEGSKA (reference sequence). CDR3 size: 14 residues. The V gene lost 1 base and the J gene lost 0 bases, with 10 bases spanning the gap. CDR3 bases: TGCAGTGCTAGAGTATGGACGGGCTCCTACGAGCAGTACTTC. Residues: CSARVWTGSYEQYF.

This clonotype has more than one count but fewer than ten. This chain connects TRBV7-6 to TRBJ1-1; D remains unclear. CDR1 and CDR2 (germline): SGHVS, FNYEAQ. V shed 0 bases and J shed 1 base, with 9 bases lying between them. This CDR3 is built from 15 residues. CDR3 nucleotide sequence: TGTGCCAGCAGCTTAGCGGCAGAAACGAACACTGAAGCTTTCTTT. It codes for CASSLAAETNTEAFF.

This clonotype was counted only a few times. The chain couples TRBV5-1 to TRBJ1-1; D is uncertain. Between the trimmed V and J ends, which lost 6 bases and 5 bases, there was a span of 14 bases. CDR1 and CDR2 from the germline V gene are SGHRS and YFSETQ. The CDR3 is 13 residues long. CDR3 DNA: TGCGCCAGCACCCGGCGGGTAGGAACTGAAGCTTTCTTT. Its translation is CASTRRVGTEAFF. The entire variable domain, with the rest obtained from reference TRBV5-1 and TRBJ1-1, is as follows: KAGVTQTPRYLIKTRGQQVTLSCSPISGHRSVSWYQQTPGQGLQFLFEYFSETQRNKGNFPGRFSGRQFSNSRSEMNVSTLELGDSALYLCASTRRVGTEAFFGQGTRLTVV.

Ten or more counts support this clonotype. Here the CDR3 reads CASSRERETQYF. The CDR3, as DNA: TGTGCCAGCAGCCGCGAGCGAGAGACCCAGTACTTC. The V gene is TRBV6-2 or TRBV6-3, the J gene TRBJ2-5; D unresolved. CDR1 and CDR2 from the germline V gene are MNHEY and SVGEGT. This CDR3 is 12 amino acids long. Trimming took off 6 bases at V and 4 bases at J, with 9 bases between the two ends.

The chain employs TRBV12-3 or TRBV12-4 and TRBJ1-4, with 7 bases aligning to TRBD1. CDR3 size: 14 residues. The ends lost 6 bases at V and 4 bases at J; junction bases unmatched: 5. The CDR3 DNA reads TGTGCCAGCAGACCCGGGACAGTTAATGAAAAACTGTTTTTT. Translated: CASRPGTVNEKLFF.

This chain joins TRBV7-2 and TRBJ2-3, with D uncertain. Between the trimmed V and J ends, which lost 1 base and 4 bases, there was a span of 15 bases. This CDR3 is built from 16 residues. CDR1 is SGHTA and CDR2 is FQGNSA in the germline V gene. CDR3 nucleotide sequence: TGTGCCAGCAGCTTAGATCGAGTTTTAGGCGCAGATACGCAGTATTTT. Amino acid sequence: CASSLDRVLGADTQYF.

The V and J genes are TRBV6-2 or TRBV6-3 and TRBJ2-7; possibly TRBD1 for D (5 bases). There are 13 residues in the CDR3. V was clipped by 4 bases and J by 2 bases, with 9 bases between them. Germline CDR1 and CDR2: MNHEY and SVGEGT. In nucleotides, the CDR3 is TGTGCCAGCAGTTGGGCAGGGACCTACGAGCAGTACGTC. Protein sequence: CASSWAGTYEQYV.

CDR3 protein: CASSLVRTGGTDTQYF. CDR3 nucleotides: TGTGCCAGCAGCTTAGTTCGCACAGGGGGCACAGATACGCAGTATTTT. This chain connects TRBV7-2 to TRBJ2-3, with 7 bases fitting TRBD1. V trimming: 1 base; J trimming: 1 base; junction bases outside the gene matches: 5. The germline V gene has CDR1 SGHTA and CDR2 FQGNSA. This CDR3 region has 16 residues.

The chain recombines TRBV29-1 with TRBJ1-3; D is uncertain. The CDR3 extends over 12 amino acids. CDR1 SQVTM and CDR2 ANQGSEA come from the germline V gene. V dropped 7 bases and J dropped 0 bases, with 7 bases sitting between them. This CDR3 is CSAAGSGNTIYF. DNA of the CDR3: TGCAGCGCCGCGGGCTCTGGAAACACCATATATTTT.

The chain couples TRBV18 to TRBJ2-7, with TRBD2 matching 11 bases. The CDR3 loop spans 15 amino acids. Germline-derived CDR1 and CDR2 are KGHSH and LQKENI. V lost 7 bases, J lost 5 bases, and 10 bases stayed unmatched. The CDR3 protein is CASLPGLAAQNEQYF. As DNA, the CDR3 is TGTGCCAGCTTACCGGGACTAGCGGCCCAGAACGAGCAGTACTTC.

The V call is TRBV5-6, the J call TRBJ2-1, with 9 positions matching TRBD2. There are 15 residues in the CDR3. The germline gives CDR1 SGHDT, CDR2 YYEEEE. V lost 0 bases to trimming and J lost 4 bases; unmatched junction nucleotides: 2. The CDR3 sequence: CASSLVLAGYNEQFF. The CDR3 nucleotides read TGTGCCAGCAGCTTGGTTCTAGCGGGGTACAATGAGCAGTTCTTC. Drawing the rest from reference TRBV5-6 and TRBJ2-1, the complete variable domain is DAGVTQSPTHLIKTRGQQVTLRCSPKSGHDTVSWYQQALGQGPQFIFQYYEEEERQRGNFPDRFSGHQFPNYSSELNVNALLLGDSALYLCASSLVLAGYNEQFFGPGTRLTVL.

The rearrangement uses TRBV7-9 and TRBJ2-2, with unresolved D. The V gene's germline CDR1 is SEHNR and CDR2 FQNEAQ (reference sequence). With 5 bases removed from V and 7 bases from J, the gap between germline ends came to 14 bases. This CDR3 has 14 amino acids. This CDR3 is CASSPTLVSGELFF. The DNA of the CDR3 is TGTGCCAGCAGCCCCACCCTTGTTAGCGGGGAGCTGTTTTTT.

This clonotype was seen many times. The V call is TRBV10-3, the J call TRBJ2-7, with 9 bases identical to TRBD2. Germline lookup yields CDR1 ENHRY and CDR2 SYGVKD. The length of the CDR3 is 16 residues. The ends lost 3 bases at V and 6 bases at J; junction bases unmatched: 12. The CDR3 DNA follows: TGTGCCATCAGTGAAGGGCTAGCGGGACCACTAGGCGAGCAGTACTTC. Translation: CAISEGLAGPLGEQYF.

CDR3 in amino acids: CASSQGSVGSYGYTF. The CDR3 bases are TGTGCCAGCAGCCAAGGGAGCGTCGGGAGCTATGGCTACACCTTC. V is TRBV4-2 and J is TRBJ1-2; no definite D call. Trimming removed 1 base at V and 4 bases at J, with 13 bases between. This CDR3 has 15 amino acids. Germline loops: CDR1 LGHNA, CDR2 YNFKEQ.

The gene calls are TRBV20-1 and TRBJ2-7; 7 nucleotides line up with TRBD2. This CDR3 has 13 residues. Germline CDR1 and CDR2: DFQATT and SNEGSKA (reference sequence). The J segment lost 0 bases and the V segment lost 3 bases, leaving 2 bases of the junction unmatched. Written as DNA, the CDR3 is TGCAGTGCTAGTGGCGGGGGCTCCTACGAGCAGTACTTC. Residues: CSASGGGSYEQYF.

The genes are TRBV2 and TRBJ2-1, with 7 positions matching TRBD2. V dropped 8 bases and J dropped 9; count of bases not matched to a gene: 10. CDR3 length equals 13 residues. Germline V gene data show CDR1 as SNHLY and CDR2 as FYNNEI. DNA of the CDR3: TGTGCCAGCGAGCGGGGTTCGGCGGGTGAGCAGTTCTTC. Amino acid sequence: CASERGSAGEQFF.

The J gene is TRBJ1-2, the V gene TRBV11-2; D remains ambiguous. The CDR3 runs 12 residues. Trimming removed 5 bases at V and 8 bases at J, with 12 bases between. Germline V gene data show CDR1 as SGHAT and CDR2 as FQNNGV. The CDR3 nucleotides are TGTGCCAGCAGCCCCTCTGTGGGCGGCTACACCTTC. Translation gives CASSPSVGGYTF.

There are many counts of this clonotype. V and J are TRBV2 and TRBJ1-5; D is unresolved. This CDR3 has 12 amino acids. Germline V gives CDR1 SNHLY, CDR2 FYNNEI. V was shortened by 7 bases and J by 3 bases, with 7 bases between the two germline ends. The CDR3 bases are TGTGCCAGCAAACTGTACAATCAGCCCCAGCATTTT. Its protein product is CASKLYNQPQHF.

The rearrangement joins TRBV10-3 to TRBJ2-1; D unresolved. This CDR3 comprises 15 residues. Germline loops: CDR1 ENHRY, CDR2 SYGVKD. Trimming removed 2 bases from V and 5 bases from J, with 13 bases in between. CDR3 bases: TGTGCCATCAGTGAGCCTCGGTCACCGGACAATGAGCAGTTCTTC. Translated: CAISEPRSPDNEQFF.

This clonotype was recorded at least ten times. CDR3 in amino acids: CASSFGVGMETQYF. The CDR3 nucleotides read TGTGCCAGCAGCTTCGGTGTCGGGATGGAGACCCAGTACTTC. The V call is TRBV5-5, the J call TRBJ2-5, with D possibly being TRBD2 (5 bases). The V gene lost 2 bases and the J gene lost 5 bases, with 13 bases spanning the gap. This CDR3 is built from 14 residues. The V gene's germline CDR1 is SGHKS and CDR2 YYEKEE (reference sequence). Looking up the rest from reference TRBV5-5 and TRBJ2-5 gives the full variable domain: DAGVTQSPTHLIKTRGQQVTLRCSPISGHKSVSWYQQVLGQGPQFIFQYYEKEERGRGNFPDRFSARQFPNYSSELNVNALLLGDSALYLCASSFGVGMETQYFGPGTRLLVL.

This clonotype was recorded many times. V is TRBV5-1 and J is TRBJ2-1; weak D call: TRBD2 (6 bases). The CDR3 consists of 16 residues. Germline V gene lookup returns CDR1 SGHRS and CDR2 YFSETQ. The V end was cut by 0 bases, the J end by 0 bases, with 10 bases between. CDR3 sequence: CASSLARGSSYNEQFF. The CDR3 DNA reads TGCGCCAGCAGCTTGGCCCGGGGGAGCTCCTACAATGAGCAGTTCTTC.